A selection of T cell receptor beta chains follows, all from one sample in a study of CXCR3-negative and CXCR3-positive naive CD8 T cells. TCRdb reworked the 5' RACE reads into one entry per CDR3 protein, no DNA. The sample shows about 86,000 distinct CDR3 sequences, and 0.82% sits with its ten largest clones. Sequencing was performed on naive CXCR3+ CD8+ T cells from blood. These TCRs come from a human donor in good health. Some clones in this sample may be carry-over from other donors' samples. The CDR3 runs from the conserved cysteine through the conserved F or W. Each record gives: J gene, V gene, CDR3 protein.

>TRBJ1-2|TRBV7-8
CASRGQVLYGYTF
>TRBJ2-3|TRBV12-3/TRBV12-4
CASSFGGTDTQYF
>TRBJ2-5|TRBV7-9
CASSLAGREETQYF
>TRBJ2-1|TRBV28
CASNFFGEQFF
>TRBJ2-1|TRBV20-1
CSAPGDKSPYNEQFF
>TRBJ2-5|TRBV7-6
CASSPQFVGLETQYF
>TRBJ2-2|TRBV20-1
CSASWNRETGELFF
>TRBJ1-2|TRBV4-1
CASSQELGYGYTF
>TRBJ1-4|TRBV27
CASSPVTRGEKLFF
>TRBJ2-5|TRBV5-6
CASSLGTSLQETQYF
>TRBJ2-7|TRBV27
CASSLSSGSTYEQYF
>TRBJ2-6|TRBV12-3/TRBV12-4
CASSFGTVVVGANVLTF
>TRBJ2-6|TRBV6-1
CASSERPQIISGANVLTF
>TRBJ2-3|TRBV7-3
CASSPGAGPDTQYF
>TRBJ2-3|TRBV14
CASSPSRLITDTQYF
>TRBJ2-3|TRBV28
CASSLRTGVADTQYF
>TRBJ2-3|TRBV7-6
CASSSSPTATGADTQYF
>TRBJ2-7|TRBV28
CASKGTRVAEQYF
>TRBJ2-1|TRBV28
CAISGGRSSYNEQFF
>TRBJ2-3|TRBV5-6
CASSLTSGVTDTQYF
>TRBJ2-4|TRBV28
CASSFGEWDLAKNIQYF
>TRBJ2-2|TRBV6-5
CASSYSPTGKVGELFF
>TRBJ2-7|TRBV20-1
CSASRSRGKPSYEQYF
>TRBJ1-6|TRBV4-1
CASSQDAGGYNSPLHF
>TRBJ2-1|TRBV21-1
CASPPASYNEQFF
>TRBJ2-4|TRBV29-1
CSVDRQGLQYF
>TRBJ2-7|TRBV7-6
CASSAASGEYEQYF
>TRBJ1-1|TRBV6-5
CATLGQGDNTEAFF
>TRBJ2-7|TRBV7-9
CASSSITSLAGISEQYF
>TRBJ2-1|TRBV24-1
CATSDLGSGREDEQFF
>TRBJ1-1|TRBV29-1
CSVEYRMNTEAFF
>TRBJ2-7|TRBV6-5
CASSPRDNYEQYF
>TRBJ1-5|TRBV20-1
CSARYGSEPQHF
>TRBJ2-7|TRBV4-1
CASSQERSGTGRHEQYF
>TRBJ2-7|TRBV2
CASSGRGAYEQYF
>TRBJ2-1|TRBV10-3
CAISEQTSGGAEQFF
>TRBJ1-2|TRBV21-1
CASSGQESNSGYTF
>TRBJ2-7|TRBV19
CASRTGQMEKVYF